This T cell receptor beta chain came from a study of OX40 agonist ivuxolimab in advanced cancers. Background on the study: Dose-escalation subjects each had hepatocellular carcinoma, melanoma, renal cell or head and neck cancer. Patients were roughly 87% male with ages roughly 20 to 85, mean about 65. General study points: The study found that CD8+ T cells averaged more expanded clones than CD4+.

This CDR3 is built from 20 residues. V was pared by 3 bases and J by 0 bases, with 11 bases of the junction left unmatched. Germline V gene lookup returns CDR1 WNHNN and CDR2 SYGVQD (reference sequence). TCRdb's table, derived via immunoSEQ multiplex PCR, lists solely in-frame clones and lacks some. Of 35,000 to 45,000 clones in the sample, about 82% are singletons; the top ten hold around a fifth. As concerns this clone: Its antigen is not known.

V gene TRBV10-1 combines with J gene TRBJ1-6; 10 nucleotides align to TRBD1. This receptor was taken from an adult with an advanced solid tumor such as melanoma, head and neck, liver or kidney cancer. Sequencing used CD4+ or CD8+ T cells sorted from blood, obtained in a trial of the OX40 agonist ivuxolimab. CDR3: CASSEPGTGVPSSYNSPLHF. The CDR3 nucleotides read TGCGCCAGCAGTGAACCCGGGACAGGGGTTCCTAGCTCCTATAATTCACCCCTCCACTTT.